This T cell receptor beta chain came from a study of blood T cell repertoires in COVID-19. Study information: Acute and convalescent COVID-19 specimens originated in the United States, Italy and Spain. The analysed material was cDNA or gDNA that came from T cells, B-cell-depleted T cells, or PBMCs.

Trimming took 9 bases from V and 3 from J; bases not matched to a gene: 10. This CDR3 comprises 15 residues. Germline CDR1 is SGHTA and CDR2 is FQGNSA. Authors' analysis steps: The assay estimated nucleated cells by amplifying reference gene primers. Clones were read by immunoSEQ multiplex PCR, and TCRdb kept only the in-frame ones, dropping some. Clone size and V and J calls were adopted from that table, with D and trimming inferred from the DNA. The profile covers fewer than 250,000 clones, with about four fifths appearing a single time and approximately 7.4% taken by the ten largest. The chain links TRBV7-2 to TRBJ2-7; TRBD1 agrees at 11 bases. This clonotype was obtained from a woman aged 45-65 years with acute or convalescent COVID-19. Source material: peripheral blood. The CDR3: CASRIGTGGFYEQYF. The CDR3 DNA reads TGTGCCAGTCGAATAGGGACAGGGGGTTTCTACGAGCAGTACTTC.